A selection of T cell receptor beta chains follows, all from one sample in a study of T cell responses to AZD1222 COVID-19 vaccine. Clones were read by immunoSEQ multiplex PCR, and TCRdb kept only the in-frame ones, dropping some. The sample records about 150,000 clones, approximately 90% being singletons. The sequencing here drew on peripheral blood, taken on day 0 of AZD1222 vaccination. These receptor sequences come from an adult in good health. Both conserved end residues are part of each CDR3. The D gene is left open where the match is weak. Clone size is given for some rows only: seen once, a few or many times, or a class if the clone is expanded.

J,size,D,V,CDR3,DNA
TRBJ2-5,NA,TRBD2,TRBV2,CASSEREGEYQETQYF,TGTGCCAGCAGTGAAAGGGAGGGAGAGTACCAAGAGACCCAGTACTTC
TRBJ1-6,NA,NA,TRBV5-5,CASSLATGRNSPLHF,TGTGCCAGCAGCTTGGCCACAGGGAGGAATTCACCCCTCCACTTT
TRBJ2-3,NA,NA,TRBV7-2,CASSLEAAGTDTQYF,TGTGCCAGCAGCTTAGAGGCGGCGGGCACAGATACGCAGTATTTT
TRBJ2-7,NA,TRBD1,TRBV2,CASRDRVGPYEQYF,TGTGCCAGCAGGGACAGGGTGGGGCCTTACGAGCAGTACTTC
TRBJ1-1,NA,TRBD1,TRBV28,CASSHLQGMNTEAFF,TGTGCCAGCAGCCACTTACAGGGGATGAACACTGAAGCTTTCTTT
TRBJ2-7,NA,NA,TRBV19,CASSTVGLGLPTSYEQYF,TGTGCCAGTAGTACTGTCGGGCTGGGCCTTCCGACCTCCTACGAGCAGTACTTC
TRBJ1-6,NA,NA,TRBV20-1,CSATPVGPLHF,TGCAGTGCTACTCCCGTGGGGCCCCTCCACTTT
TRBJ2-5,NA,TRBD1,TRBV7-2,CASSLRTGGTQETQYF,TGTGCCAGCAGCTTAAGGACAGGGGGTACCCAAGAGACCCAGTACTTC
TRBJ2-4,NA,TRBD2,TRBV7-2,CASSLTREEVQYF,TGTGCCAGCAGCTTAACGCGGGAGGAGGTTCAGTACTTC
TRBJ1-6,NA,NA,TRBV5-1,CASSLESRAGSPLHF,TGCGCCAGCAGCTTGGAATCCAGGGCGGGATCACCCCTCCACTTT
TRBJ2-3,NA,TRBD1,TRBV9,CASSEHRGRVTDTQYF,TGTGCCAGCAGCGAGCACAGGGGACGTGTCACAGATACGCAGTATTTT
TRBJ2-3,NA,NA,TRBV7-9,CASSLGRNRDPDTQYF,TGTGCCAGCAGCTTAGGTCGGAACCGGGACCCAGATACGCAGTATTTT
TRBJ1-3,once,NA,TRBV7-8,CASSLQQLSSGNTIYF,TGTGCCAGCAGTTTACAGCAGCTGAGCTCTGGAAACACCATATATTTT
TRBJ1-3,once,NA,TRBV6-5,CASSYSQNHPGNTIYF,TGTGCCAGCAGTTATTCGCAGAATCACCCTGGAAACACCATATATTTT
TRBJ2-3,NA,TRBD1,TRBV5-1,CASSSTGGTDTQYF,TGCGCCAGCAGCTCGACAGGGGGCACAGATACGCAGTATTTT
TRBJ1-5,NA,NA,TRBV7-9,CASGFARQDQPQHF,TGTGCCAGCGGATTCGCCCGGCAGGATCAGCCCCAGCATTTT
TRBJ2-4,NA,TRBD2,TRBV5-1,CASSQELRGLKYF,TGCGCCAGCAGCCAGGAACTACGGGGACTAAAGTACTTC
TRBJ1-2,NA,NA,TRBV7-9,CASSQSGGGNGYTF,TGTGCCAGCAGCCAGTCGGGGGGAGGGAATGGCTACACCTTC
TRBJ2-1,NA,NA,TRBV9,CASSDGHSYNEQFF,TGTGCCAGCAGCGACGGGCACTCCTACAATGAGCAGTTCTTC
TRBJ2-6,NA,NA,TRBV11-1,CASSLGSGANVLTF,TGTGCCAGCAGCTTAGGCTCTGGGGCCAACGTCCTGACTTTC
TRBJ1-1,NA,TRBD1,TRBV3-1/TRBV3-2,CASSPRGQGVGTEAFF,TGTGCCAGCAGCCCCCGGGGACAGGGGGTAGGGACTGAAGCTTTCTTT
TRBJ1-5,NA,TRBD1,TRBV19,CASSIGQGGNQPQHF,TGTGCCAGTAGTATAGGACAGGGAGGTAATCAGCCCCAGCATTTT
TRBJ2-5,NA,NA,TRBV10-2,CASRQQGIQEAQYF,TGCGCCAGCCGGCAACAGGGCATTCAAGAGGCCCAGTACTTC
TRBJ1-3,NA,NA,TRBV7-2,CASSQTGIRNTIYF,TGTGCCAGCAGCCAAACGGGCATTAGAAACACCATATATTTT
TRBJ1-4,NA,NA,TRBV2,CASSRGREKLFF,TGTGCCAGCTCCCGGGGGAGGGAAAAACTGTTTTTT
TRBJ1-2,NA,NA,TRBV12-3/TRBV12-4,CATGGTQSYGYTF,TGTGCCACGGGGGGCACCCAGTCCTATGGCTACACCTTC
TRBJ1-4,NA,NA,TRBV12-2,CASRLGRGQRNEKLFF,TGTGCAAGTCGCTTAGGGAGGGGACAGCGGAATGAAAAACTGTTTTTT